This T cell receptor (beta chain) was recovered during a study of T-cell memory formation after mild COVID-19 (dated by TCRdb to the early 2020s). For the study in its entirety: Most TCR sequence clusters were specific to one of the two donors. T-cell clones expanding and contracting after mild COVID-19 in a couple of donors were tracked by longitudinal TCRalpha and TCRbeta repertoire sequencing. Two young, previously healthy adult volunteers made up the cohort, one male and one female. Here is what the overall study found, with its caveats: Contracting CD4+ clones were located mainly in the CM and EM memory subsets, whereas CD8+ clones were found to be enriched in EMRA. The detection of some responding clones in pre-infection memory suggests that pre-existing cross-reactive memory T cells joined the SARS-CoV-2 response. Only a couple of mild cases were covered in the study, and larger cohorts including severe cases with pre-infection samples were considered necessary. SARS-CoV-2 specificity of the second-wave clones peaking on day 37 was not confirmed. Clones that contracted from day 15 to 85 showed balanced CD4/CD8 phenotypes, whereas a second wave of clones that expanded from day 15 to 37 leaned towards CD4+.

According to the germline V gene, CDR1 reads KGHSH and CDR2 reads LQKENI. The cysteine opens and the phenylalanine closes a CDR3 of 14 amino acids. Only the CDR3 region is kept as DNA, spanning 42 bases read in frame from base 1. The V end loses 0 bases and the J end loses 9 bases, and a stretch of 9 bases separates them. TCRdb shows the sequencer as Illumina NovaSeq 6000. TCRalpha and TCRbeta cDNA libraries were built by 5'RACE with constant-segment primers, adding sample barcodes and unique molecular identifiers. Trizol reagent was used to extract RNA from every sample. The libraries were amplified in two PCR steps, and the second step added a second sample barcode and Illumina TruSeq adapters. The libraries were sequenced on an Illumina NovaSeq using 2 x 150 bp paired-end reads. In the source study's methods: With migec v1.2.7, reads were demultiplexed and then collapsed into UMI-guided consensus sequences. Using mixcr v2.1.11, the UMI consensuses were aligned to TRA and TRB V and J templates and assembled into clonotypes. Expanded or contracted clonotypes were those called significant by both edgeR and NoisET, with noise models trained on biological replicates. For edgeR calls, a false discovery rate-adjusted p below 0.01 and a log2 fold-change threshold of 1 were applied. PCA with hierarchical clustering of max-normalized trajectories of the 1000 most abundant clonotypes was used as exploratory dynamics analysis. Separately sequenced CD4+ and CD8+ repertoires were used to assign a CD4 or CD8 phenotype to each responding clone. TCRdb reprocessed the public reads (quality trimming at Q25 with fastp, clone calling with MiXCR) and kept in-frame beta chains. Every distinct CDR3 protein forms one entry, paired with its most common genes and DNA. The V and J calls follow TCRdb's processing rather than the paper's. The sample records approximately 98,000 distinct CDR3 sequences, over 15% of which are singletons. The ten biggest clones cover roughly 5.5% of the sample.

PBMCs were isolated by Ficoll-Paque density gradient centrifugation. On this clonotype: The clone's antigen remains unknown. Per-nucleotide qualities are absent, and no much larger clonotype sits a single base away.

Recombination joined TRBV18 with TRBJ1-6, and the D gene may be TRBD1, 6 bases matching. The sequence was collected from a young man who had mild COVID-19 (a few samples of this study predate the infection). The sample titles of this study are shuffled in the database, so cell type and time point are left out; the donor was told from shared clones. Sequenced sample: PBMCs or a T cell subset sorted from them (not recorded which). The CDR3 protein is CASSPPGAASPLHF. The DNA sequence reads TGTGCCAGCTCACCACCGGGGGCGGCTTCACCCCTCCACTTT. Outside the CDR3, residues come from the reference TRBV18 and TRBJ1-6 proteins, so the full variable domain is: NAGVMQNPRHLVRRRGQEARLRCSPMKGHSHVYWYRQLPEEGLKFMVYLQKENIIDESGMPKERFSAEFPKEGPSILRIQQVVRGDSAAYFCASSPPGAASPLHFGNGTRLTVT.